These T cell receptor beta chains were read from a single sample in a study of tumor-infiltrating lymphocytes in primary liver carcinoma. Using its own MiXCR run on the multiplex PCR reads, TCRdb lists one record per CDR3 protein. The table includes more than 100,000 distinct CDR3 sequences, roughly three fifths detected once. Material for sequencing was liver tumor tissue from sampling region 1. Every receptor here comes from a woman in her fifties or sixties with primary liver carcinoma and hepatitis B virus infection. Each CDR3 is given with its conserved first and last residue. The order of the fields is J gene, CDR3 length, V gene, D gene, clone size, CDR3 protein, CDR3 DNA. A D gene is named only where the DNA matches it firmly. Clone size is not always given. Where it is, it says once, few, many or a class for expanded clones.

TRBJ1-1 | 16 | TRBV6-5 | NA | many | CASSPHGSSMNTEAFF | TGTGCCAGCAGTCCCCACGGTAGCAGTATGAACACTGAAGCTTTCTTT
TRBJ1-6 | 14 | TRBV30 | NA | NA | CAWSVLNWGSPLHF | TGTGCCTGGAGTGTACTAAACTGGGGTTCACCCCTCCACTTT
TRBJ2-4 | 14 | TRBV11-2 | NA | medium-sized | CASRTDRNVNIQYF | TGTGCCAGCAGGACCGACAGAAACGTAAACATTCAGTACTTC
TRBJ1-5 | 16 | TRBV7-9 | NA | few | CVSSRAGRAGPQPQHF | TGTGTCAGCAGCCGAGCAGGGAGAGCGGGGCCTCAGCCCCAGCATTTT
TRBJ2-3 | 14 | TRBV29-1 | NA | NA | CSIERAERTDIQYF | TGCAGCATTGAGCGAGCGGAGCGCACAGATATACAGTATTTT
TRBJ2-7 | 18 | TRBV7-8 | TRBD2 | many | CASSLRGLSGGSSYEQYF | TGTGCCAGCAGCTTGAGAGGACTCAGCGGGGGAAGCTCCTACGAGCAGTACTTC
TRBJ2-4 | 16 | TRBV11-2 | TRBD2 | NA | CVSSLGSGSTSYIQYF | TGTGTCAGCAGCTTGGGTAGCGGGAGCACCTCTTACATTCAGTACTTT
TRBJ2-3 | 15 | TRBV12-5 | NA | NA | CASGLGPGGTDTQYF | TGTGCTAGTGGTTTGGGGCCAGGGGGCACAGATACGCAGTATTTT
TRBJ2-5 | 14 | TRBV11-3 | NA | NA | CASIFSGFQETQYF | TGTGCCAGCATCTTTAGTGGGTTCCAAGAGACCCAGTACTTC
TRBJ2-2 | 16 | TRBV24-1 | NA | NA | CATSDGGGPNTGELFF | TGTGCCACCAGTGATGGTGGGGGACCCAACACCGGGGAGCTGTTTTTT
TRBJ2-6 | 18 | TRBV5-1 | TRBD1 | many | CASSLYLTGSSGANVLTF | TGCGCCAGCAGTCTTTACTTGACAGGGTCCTCTGGGGCCAACGTCCTGACTTTC
TRBJ1-6 | 14 | TRBV14 | NA | NA | CAISQDSGRSPLHF | TGTGCCATCAGCCAAGATTCAGGAAGGTCACCCCTCCACTTT
TRBJ2-7 | 14 | TRBV11-2 | NA | NA | CASSLVGVDYKQYF | TGTGCCAGCAGTTTAGTTGGGGTTGACTACAAGCAGTACTTC
TRBJ2-7 | 14 | TRBV28 | TRBD2 | few | CASTLAGRVHEQYF | TGTGCCAGCACCCTAGCGGGGAGGGTCCACGAGCAGTACTTC
TRBJ1-4 | 14 | TRBV7-8 | NA | many | CASSPGTTNEKLFF | TGTGCCAGCTCTCCCGGGACAACTAATGAAAAACTGTTTTTT
TRBJ2-1 | 16 | TRBV20-1 | TRBD2 | NA | CIARITGSGRKEEQFF | TGCATTGCTAGAATTACTGGTAGCGGGAGGAAGGAGGAGCAGTTCTTC
TRBJ2-3 | 12 | TRBV6-6 | NA | many | CAARGSTDTQYF | TGTGCCGCGCGGGGCAGCACAGATACGCAGTATTTT
TRBJ2-7 | 11 | TRBV11-2 | NA | NA | CVSGQASEQYF | TGTGTCAGCGGCCAGGCGTCCGAGCAGTACTTC
TRBJ2-3 | 19 | TRBV11-2 | TRBD2 | NA | CDSSLGLAGGMSVTDTQYF | TGTGACAGCAGCTTAGGACTAGCGGGAGGAATGAGTGTCACAGATACGCAGTATTTT
TRBJ1-2 | 13 | TRBV5-4 | NA | NA | CASSTGTDYGHTF | TGTGCCAGCAGCACCGGGACGGACTATGGCCACACCTTC
TRBJ2-1 | 15 | TRBV11-3 | TRBD2 | NA | CAGSLGISGKLEHFF | TGTGCCGGCAGCTTAGGAATTAGCGGGAAGCTTGAGCACTTCTTC
TRBJ2-4 | 17 | TRBV28 | NA | NA | CACSHRGIYALVDIQYF | TGTGCCTGCAGTCACAGAGGGATATACGCTTTGGTGGACATTCAGTACTTC
TRBJ1-2 | 13 | TRBV11-2 | NA | many | CASSLDPTYGYTF | TGTGCCAGCAGCTTAGATCCGACATATGGCTACACCTTC
TRBJ2-7 | 13 | TRBV10-3 | NA | NA | CAIMLEGRYEQYF | TGTGCCATCATGCTGGAGGGCCGTTACGAGCAGTACTTC
TRBJ2-7 | 16 | TRBV4-1 | NA | many | CASSQGYSGPTYEQYF | TGCGCCAGCAGCCAAGGGTATTCGGGACCCACCTACGAGCAGTACTTC
TRBJ2-2 | 11 | TRBV7-9 | NA | many | CASSSTGELFF | TGTGCCAGCAGCTCCACCGGGGAGCTGTTTTTT
TRBJ1-3 | 14 | TRBV6-1 | NA | NA | CAFKRVDSGNTIYF | TGTGCCTTCAAAAGGGTCGATTCTGGAAACACCATATATTTT
TRBJ2-2 | 15 | TRBV28 | TRBD1 | NA | CASRLQGANTGELFF | TGTGCCAGCAGACTACAGGGGGCGAACACCGGGGAGCTGTTTTTT
TRBJ2-5 | 16 | TRBV6-6 | TRBD2 | few | CASSLGGSGKQETQYF | TGTGCCAGCAGCCTTGGCGGGAGTGGGAAACAAGAGACCCAGTACTTC
TRBJ1-1 | 13 | TRBV5-5 | NA | many | CASSREFNTEAFF | TGTGCCAGCAGCCGGGAGTTCAACACTGAAGCTTTCTTT
TRBJ1-2 | 16 | TRBV28 | TRBD1 | few | CASSSHRPGQADGYTF | TGTGCCAGCAGTTCCCATCGACCCGGACAGGCGGATGGCTACACCTTC
TRBJ2-5 | 11 | TRBV29-1 | NA | many | CSVKYQETQYF | TGCAGCGTTAAATACCAAGAGACCCAGTACTTC
TRBJ2-7 | 13 | TRBV7-8 | NA | many | CASSLDRVGEQYF | TGTGCCAGCAGCTTAGACAGGGTGGGCGAGCAGTACTTC